Below are 10 T cell receptor beta chains sequenced from a single sample in a study of shared clonotypes between healthy human individuals. Profiled with immunoSEQ multiplex PCR; TCRdb holds only in-frame clones, not every one. The repertoire includes roughly 110,000 clones, under 70% of them detected once, and around 23% sits in the top ten. The sequenced material came from memory CD8+ T cells sorted from blood. Subset defined: CD45RO+ cells pooled with CCR7-negative TemRA cells. These receptors were taken from a woman between 25 and 40 years old in good health.

This rearrangement joins TRBV27 to TRBJ1-5; D remains unclear. Trimming removed 3 bases from V and 7 bases from J, with 13 bases in between. The CDR3 totals 14 residues. Germline V gene data show CDR1 as MNHEY and CDR2 as SMNVEV (reference sequence). The CDR3 region is CASSFVLVGQPQHF. For the CDR3, the DNA is TGTGCCAGCAGTTTTGTCCTGGTGGGACAGCCCCAGCATTTT.

The rearrangement joins TRBV5-1 to TRBJ1-1; unclear D gene. In germline, CDR1 is SGHRS, CDR2 YFSETQ. The CDR3 is 14 amino acids. V was clipped by 5 bases and J by 4 bases, with 15 bases between them. The CDR3 nucleotides are TGCGCCAGCAGGGAGGGTCAGTGGGGCACTGAAGCTTTCTTT. This codes for CASREGQWGTEAFF. Based on the CDR3 plus reference TRBV5-1 and TRBJ1-1, the full variable domain is KAGVTQTPRYLIKTRGQQVTLSCSPISGHRSVSWYQQTPGQGLQFLFEYFSETQRNKGNFPGRFSGRQFSNSRSEMNVSTLELGDSALYLCASREGQWGTEAFFGQGTRLTVV.

CDR3 nucleotide sequence: TGTGCCACGAAAAGGGCTGTTAATCAGCCCCAGCATTTT. Amino acid sequence: CATKRAVNQPQHF. This chain links TRBV28 with TRBJ1-5; D call uncertain. This CDR3 comprises 13 residues. Germline V gene lookup returns CDR1 MDHEN and CDR2 SYDVKM. Trimming left V 10 bases short and J 4 bases short, with 14 bases between.

This clone was picked up a small number of times. The V gene is TRBV9, the J gene TRBJ2-1; weak D call: TRBD1 (6 bases). The CDR3 loop spans 13 amino acids. V was trimmed by 4 bases and J by 10 bases, leaving 15 bases between them. The germline V gene has CDR1 SGDLS and CDR2 YYNGEE. CDR3 region: CASSLLGGGEQFF. Written as DNA, the CDR3 is TGTGCCAGCAGCTTACTAGGGGGTGGGGAGCAGTTCTTC.

The J gene is TRBJ2-7, the V gene TRBV7-9; 9 bases agree with TRBD1. This CDR3 has 15 amino acids. The V segment lost 3 bases and the J segment 3 bases; nucleotides outside the gene matches: 6. The germline V gene encodes CDR1 SEHNR and CDR2 FQNEAQ (reference sequence). CDR3 loop: CASSFPGQGIYEQYF. The CDR3 DNA reads as TGTGCCAGCAGCTTTCCGGGACAGGGTATCTACGAGCAGTACTTC.

This sequence joins TRBV9 and TRBJ2-7; D unclear. Germline V gene data show CDR1 as SGDLS and CDR2 as YYNGEE. This CDR3 region has 13 residues. V lost 4 bases and J lost 0, with 8 bases in between. The CDR3 region has the DNA TGTGCCAGCAGCCCCCTGGGCTCCTACGAGCAGTACTTC. Translated: CASSPLGSYEQYF.

V usage is TRBV9 and J usage is TRBJ2-1; D is ambiguous. Looked up from germline, CDR1 is SGDLS and CDR2 is YYNGEE. This CDR3 is built from 13 residues. V lost 4 bases and J 7 bases, leaving 12 bases between the germline ends. For the CDR3, the DNA is TGTGCCAGCAGCCCGGACCCTGGGAATGAGCAGTTCTTC. This sequence encodes CASSPDPGNEQFF.

This clone was detected a few times. V and J are TRBV5-4 and TRBJ1-4, with a tentative D call TRBD1 (5 bases). Germline V lookup: CDR1 SGHNT, CDR2 YYREEE (reference sequence). The CDR3 spans 16 residues. The V and J ends lost 0 bases and 8 bases respectively, with 17 bases between them. The CDR3 region has the DNA TGTGCCAGCAGCTTGGATGACAGTGCCCTGGGAGAAAAACTGTTTTTT. Residues: CASSLDDSALGEKLFF. Filled out from reference TRBV5-4 and TRBJ1-4, the complete variable domain reads ETGVTQSPTHLIKTRGQQVTLRCSSQSGHNTVSWYQQALGQGPQFIFQYYREEENGRGNFPPRFSGLQFPNYSSELNVNALELDDSALYLCASSLDDSALGEKLFFGSGTQLSVL.

The rearrangement uses TRBV6-5 and TRBJ1-4; the D is unclear. V was pared by 4 bases and J by 8 bases, with 20 bases between. Germline CDR1 is MNHEY and CDR2 is SVGAGI. The CDR3 is 16 amino acids. The CDR3 here is CASSLKDATRGEKLFF. CDR3 nucleotides: TGTGCCAGCAGTTTGAAAGACGCCACCCGCGGGGAAAAACTGTTTTTT.

The CDR3 loop is CASSSPERSSYEQYF. As DNA, the CDR3 is TGTGCCAGCAGTTCCCCCGAGCGGTCCTCCTACGAGCAGTACTTC. The V gene is TRBV6-6, the J gene TRBJ2-7; tentatively, D is TRBD2 (5 bases). This CDR3 comprises 15 residues. Germline V CDR1 and CDR2: MNHNY, SVGAGI (reference sequence). With 4 bases removed from V and 0 bases from J, the gap between germline ends came to 13 bases.